The clone carrying this TCR beta chain was counted a few times. No antigen is known for it. The sample is drawn from a study of blood T cells in healthy people across ages. Overall study findings and caveats: In these data, TCR beta diversity tracked strongly with naive T cell percentage.

CDR1 and CDR2 from the germline V gene are MDHEN and SYDVKM. The CDR3 runs to 13 residues. Through a sample-barcoded 5' primer and a J-beta primer mix, a second PCR was run for about 7 to 12 cycles. TCRdb redid the calling of the 5' RACE reads with MiXCR, one entry per CDR3 protein. This table has approximately 320,000 distinct CDR3 sequences, roughly 29% appearing once. Sequenced material: blood. The sequence was obtained from a woman in her 70s in good health. The chain recombines TRBV28 with TRBJ2-5, with TRBD2 as a possible D gene (5 bases). The DNA end favors TRBJ2-1, so the J call may be wrong. In nucleotides, the CDR3 is TGTGGGGTAGGTCCCTATGAGGGCAATGAGCAGTTCTTC. It codes for CGVGPYEGNEQFF.